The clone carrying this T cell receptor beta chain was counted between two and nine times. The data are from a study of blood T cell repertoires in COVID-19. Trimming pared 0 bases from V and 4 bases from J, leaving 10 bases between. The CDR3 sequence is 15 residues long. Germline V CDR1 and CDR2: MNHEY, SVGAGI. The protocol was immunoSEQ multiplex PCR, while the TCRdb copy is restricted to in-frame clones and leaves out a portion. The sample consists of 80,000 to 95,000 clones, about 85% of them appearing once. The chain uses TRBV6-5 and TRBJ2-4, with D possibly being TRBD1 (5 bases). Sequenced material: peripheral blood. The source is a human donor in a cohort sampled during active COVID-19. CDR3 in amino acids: CASSYSAGRKNIQYF. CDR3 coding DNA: TGTGCCAGCAGTTACTCGGCAGGGCGGAAAAACATTCAGTACTTC.